This T cell receptor beta chain derives from a study of cytomegalovirus exposure and HLA in healthy donors. Whole-study results and caveats: In a later analysis, an Asian-associated ancestry cluster reportedly showed fewer N-insertions than the 666-donor mean. For most TCR beta V segments, an earlier analysis put the productive rate at about 87% or about 30% of the time. As a later analysis showed, several of the most significant clusters appeared to be linked to common viral pathogens.

V gave up 5 bases and J gave up 8 bases, with 18 bases separating them. CDR1 SGHNT and CDR2 YENEEA come from the germline V gene. The CDR3 runs to 14 residues. About this clone itself: The target antigen is unknown.

PCR primers comprised 60 Vbeta and 13 Jbeta primers. The data were produced by immunoSEQ multiplex PCR, yet TCRdb's version contains in-frame clones alone and is incomplete. The sample consists of about 160,000 clones, about 88% of them appearing once. The source is a man aged 18 to 30 in good health and CMV-seropositive. Sequenced input: PBMCs. The chain carries TRBV11-3 and TRBJ1-2; D may be TRBD1 (6 bases). The chain's CDR3 is CASSPQTGSKGYTF. CDR3 in DNA: TGTGCCAGCAGCCCCCAGACAGGCTCGAAGGGCTACACCTTC. Full variable domain (missing parts from reference TRBV11-3 and TRBJ1-2): EAGVVQSPRYKIIEKKQPVAFWCNPISGHNTLYWYLQNLGQGPELLIRYENEEAVDDSQLPKDRFSAERLKGVDSTLKIQPAELGDSAVYLCASSPQTGSKGYTFGSGTRLTVV.